This T cell receptor (beta chain) appears in the sequencing data of a study of shared clonotypes between healthy human individuals. Findings and limits, study-wide: The sampled material consisted only of blood, and tissue repertoires are likely to differ.

Nashville, Tennessee was home to all donors, who were Caucasian adults. This CDR3 region has 16 residues. The junction had 6 bases not matched to a gene; V was cut back by 4 bases and J by 3 bases. Germline values: CDR1 MNHNS, CDR2 SASEGT. As concerns this clone: Its antigen is unidentified.

Produced via immunoSEQ multiplex PCR; TCRdb's table is partial and in-frame only. In the table there are under 2.5 million clones, 85% to 95% of which are singletons. The sequenced material came from naive CD4+ T cells from PBMCs. The subset here: CD45RA+ positively selected. The chain combines TRBV6-1 with TRBJ2-2; 9 bases are a match to TRBD1. This TCR was sampled from a man younger than 30 in good health. Some clones in this sample may be carry-over from other donors' samples. The CDR3 DNA reads TGTGCCAGCAGTGCACTCCGGGACAGGGACACCGGGGAGCTGTTTTTT. Translated, it gives CASSALRDRDTGELFF.